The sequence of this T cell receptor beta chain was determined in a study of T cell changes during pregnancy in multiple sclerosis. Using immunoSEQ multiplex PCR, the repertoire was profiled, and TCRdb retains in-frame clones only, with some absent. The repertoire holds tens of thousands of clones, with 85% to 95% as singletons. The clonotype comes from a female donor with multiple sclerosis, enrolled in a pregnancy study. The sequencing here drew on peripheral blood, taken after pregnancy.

CDR3 sequence (DNA): TGTGCCAGTAGTTCCAGCGTCTCTGGGGCCAACGTCCTGACTTTC. Protein sequence: CASSSSVSGANVLTF. J is TRBJ2-6 and V is TRBV19; D is ambiguous. The CDR3 sequence is 15 residues long. The germline gives CDR1 LNHDA, CDR2 SQIVND (reference sequence). Trimming removed 5 bases from V and 0 bases from J, with 8 bases in between. Supplemented by reference TRBV19 and TRBJ2-6, the full variable domain reads DGGITQSPKYLFRKEGQNVTLSCEQNLNHDAMYWYRQDPGQGLRLIYYSQIVNDFQKGDIAEGYSVSREKKESFPLTVTSAQKNPTAFYLCASSSSVSGANVLTFGAGSRLTVL.